The rows below give T cell receptor beta chains drawn from one sample of a study of blood T cell repertoires in COVID-19. Using immunoSEQ multiplex PCR, the repertoire was profiled, and TCRdb retains in-frame clones only, with some absent. The table includes more than 100,000 clones, roughly 84% detected once. The specimen sequenced was peripheral blood. The receptors were gathered from a woman of 80 years or more with acute or convalescent COVID-19. Each CDR3 is given with its conserved first and last residue. A D gene is named only where the DNA matches it firmly. Clone size is stated in some rows and not others, as once, few, many or a class when expanded.

j_call d_call clone_size v_call cdr3_aa cdr3_nt
TRBJ2-4 TRBD1 . TRBV18 CASSRDRVGAKNIQYF TGTGCCAGCTCACGGGACAGGGTGGGCGCCAAAAACATTCAGTACTTC
TRBJ1-2 TRBD1 many TRBV30 CAWSPGGPGGGYGYTF TGTGCCTGGAGTCCCGGGGGGCCAGGGGGCGGCTATGGCTACACCTTC
TRBJ2-7 . . TRBV27 CASSLAGNMYEQYF TGTGCCAGCAGTTTAGCGGGAAACATGTACGAGCAGTACTTC
TRBJ1-1 TRBD1 . TRBV7-9 CASSLEGQGAFEAFF TGTGCCAGCAGCTTAGAAGGACAGGGGGCGTTTGAGGCTTTCTTT
TRBJ1-1 . once TRBV2 CASAPTENTEAFF TGTGCCAGTGCCCCAACAGAGAACACTGAAGCTTTCTTT
TRBJ2-3 TRBD2 . TRBV2 CAGGVDTQYF TGTGCCGGGGGGGTAGATACGCAGTATTTT
TRBJ1-6 . . TRBV5-1 CASSLGATYNSPLHF TGCGCCAGCAGCTTGGGTGCCACTTATAATTCACCCCTCCACTTT
TRBJ2-1 TRBD1 . TRBV5-1 CASSPGQGNHNEQFF TGCGCCAGCAGCCCGGGACAGGGAAACCACAATGAGCAGTTCTTC
TRBJ1-6 TRBD1 . TRBV9 CASSAGTGGSGIRSPLHF TGTGCCAGCAGCGCCGGGACAGGGGGCTCTGGGATTAGGTCACCCCTCCACTTT
TRBJ2-7 . . TRBV9 CASSVGVANTYEQYF TGTGCCAGCAGCGTAGGGGTAGCGAATACCTACGAGCAGTACTTC
TRBJ2-1 TRBD1 . TRBV27 CASSLSSTGQGEGQFF TGTGCCAGCAGTTTATCCTCCACGGGACAGGGGGAAGGGCAGTTCTTC
TRBJ1-1 TRBD1 . TRBV30 CAWLGQRGVNTEAFF TGTGCCTGGCTGGGACAGCGGGGGGTGAACACTGAAGCTTTCTTT
TRBJ1-3 . . TRBV30 CAWSAYRANTIYF TGTGCCTGGAGTGCGTACAGGGCAAACACCATATATTTT
TRBJ2-5 TRBD1 . TRBV27 CASSSRRGQETQYF TGTGCCAGCAGTTCCCGCAGGGGGCAAGAGACCCAGTACTTC
TRBJ2-1 TRBD2 . TRBV6-6 CASSTLGGSSYNEQFF TGTGCCAGCAGTACCCTGGGGGGGAGCTCCTACAATGAGCAGTTCTTC
TRBJ2-5 . . TRBV7-9 CASSSLQLSETQYF TGTGCCAGCAGCTCCCTTCAGTTGTCGGAGACCCAGTACTTC
TRBJ1-1 TRBD1 . TRBV5-4 CASSQGQGTNTEAFF TGTGCCAGCAGCCAAGGACAGGGGACGAACACTGAAGCTTTCTTT
TRBJ2-7 . . TRBV5-1 CASSLVQASHEQYF TGCGCCAGCAGCTTGGTTCAAGCGTCCCACGAGCAGTACTTC
TRBJ2-2 . . TRBV6-4 CASRRTGGTGELFF TGTGCCAGCAGAAGGACTGGTGGCACCGGGGAGCTGTTTTTT
TRBJ2-7 TRBD2 . TRBV5-6 CASSLGSKARGEQYF TGTGCCAGCAGCTTGGGGAGTAAGGCGCGGGGGGAGCAGTACTTC
TRBJ2-6 . few TRBV10-1 CASLKFAGTLISGANVLTF TGCGCCAGCCTAAAATTCGCCGGGACTTTGATCTCTGGGGCCAACGTCCTGACTTTC
TRBJ2-3 TRBD1 . TRBV11-3 CASSQTTGSTDTQYF TGTGCCAGCAGCCAAACGACAGGGAGCACAGATACGCAGTATTTT
TRBJ1-5 . . TRBV6-1 CASSELMGRARQPQHF TGTGCCAGCAGTGAATTGATGGGCAGGGCCCGACAGCCCCAGCATTTT
TRBJ1-2 TRBD1 . TRBV6-5 CASRPQGAIYGYTF TGTGCCAGCAGACCCCAGGGGGCAATCTATGGCTACACCTTC
TRBJ2-1 TRBD1 . TRBV5-4 CASNSPGQGAYEQFF TGTGCCAGCAACTCCCCGGGACAGGGGGCCTATGAGCAGTTCTTC